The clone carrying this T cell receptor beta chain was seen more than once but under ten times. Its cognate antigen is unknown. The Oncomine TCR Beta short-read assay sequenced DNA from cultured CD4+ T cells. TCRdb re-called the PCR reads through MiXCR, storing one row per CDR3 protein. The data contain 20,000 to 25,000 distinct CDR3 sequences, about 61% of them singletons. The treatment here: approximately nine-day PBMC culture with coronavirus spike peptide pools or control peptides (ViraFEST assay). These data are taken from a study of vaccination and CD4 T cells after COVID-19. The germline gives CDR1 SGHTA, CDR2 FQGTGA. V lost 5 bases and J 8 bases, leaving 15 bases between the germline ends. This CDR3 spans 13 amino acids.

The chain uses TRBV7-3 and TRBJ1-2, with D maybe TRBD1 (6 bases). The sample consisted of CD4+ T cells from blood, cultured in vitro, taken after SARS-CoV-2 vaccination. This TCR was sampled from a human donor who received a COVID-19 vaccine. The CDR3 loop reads CASSPTGRYGYTF. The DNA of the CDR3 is TGTGCCAGCAGCCCTACAGGGCGTTACGGCTACACCTTC.